This entry is about one TCR beta chain. Its antigen is unidentified. During the collection period, no donor immune events like infections were recorded. The record originates from a study of identifying expanded T cells in peripheral blood. The CDR3 length is 19 residues. V lost 5 bases to trimming and J lost 0 bases, with 25 bases between them. Per the germline V gene, CDR1 is SGHDN and CDR2 is FVKESK. Using immunoSEQ multiplex PCR, the repertoire was profiled, and TCRdb retains in-frame clones only, with some absent. The sample holds 130,000 or so clones, approximately 84% seen once. The study's findings and limits: Variance in clone template counts between roughly two-week samples significantly increased with total template count across all healthy donors.

The chain recombines TRBV14 with TRBJ2-5; D is possibly TRBD1 (6 bases). The receptor comes from a person aged 18-70 years in good health. Input material: blood. The CDR3 region is CASSLWSRDKVGYQETQYF. CDR3 nucleotide sequence: TGTGCCAGCAGCTTGTGGTCCCGGGACAAGGTCGGGTACCAAGAGACCCAGTACTTC. The whole variable domain, remainder taken from reference TRBV14 and TRBJ2-5, is EAGVTQFPSHSVIEKGQTVTLRCDPISGHDNLYWYRRVMGKEIKFLLHFVKESKQDESGMPNNRFLAERTGGTYSTLKVQPAELEDSGVYFCASSLWSRDKVGYQETQYFGPGTRLLVL.